This is a list of T cell receptor beta chains from one sample in a study of T cells after somatic rescue of genetic block. Using immunoSEQ multiplex PCR, the repertoire was profiled, and TCRdb retains in-frame clones only, with some absent. The sample comprises fewer than 150,000 clones, around 90% of which are singletons, and about 1.5% rests with the top ten. The sequencing input was peripheral blood mononuclear cells (PBMCs). The receptors come from a woman between 18 and 29 years old. Each CDR3 is given with its conserved first and last residue. D genes are given only for firm matches. Some rows mark clone size as missing; the rest say once, few, many or name a class of expanded clone.

j_gene	abundance	v_gene	d_gene	CDR3nt	CDR3aa
TRBJ1-3	-	TRBV4-2	-	TGTGCCAGCAGCCAAGACCCCGGCGGGGGGCTCGTAAACACCATATATTTT	CASSQDPGGGLVNTIYF
TRBJ1-1	-	TRBV5-1	-	TGCGCCAGCAGCTTGGAACCCTCCACTGAAGCTTTCTTT	CASSLEPSTEAFF
TRBJ2-1	-	TRBV7-2	TRBD2	TGTGCCAGCAGCTTAGCCCCAGCGGGGGGGCAAAATGAGCAGTTCTTC	CASSLAPAGGQNEQFF
TRBJ2-5	-	TRBV11-2	TRBD1	TGTGCCAGCAGCCCCCCGACAGGGATCAGAGGGACCCAGTACTTC	CASSPPTGIRGTQYF
TRBJ1-5	-	TRBV5-1	-	TGCGCCAGCAGCTTGGAACAGGGCAATCAGCCCCAGCATTTT	CASSLEQGNQPQHF
TRBJ1-6	-	TRBV25-1	-	TGTGCCAGCAGTGTTAGGGACTTCGCACCCCTCCACTTT	CASSVRDFAPLHF
TRBJ1-3	-	TRBV2	-	TGTGCCAGCAGTTTGGACAGCCCTGGAAACACCATATATTTT	CASSLDSPGNTIYF
TRBJ1-5	-	TRBV19	-	TGTGCCAGTAGTATAGCAGGGGAAGAGCCCCAGCATTTT	CASSIAGEEPQHF
TRBJ2-3	-	TRBV19	TRBD2	TGTGCCAGTAGTGTGACTAGCGGGGATTATGATACGCAGTATTTT	CASSVTSGDYDTQYF
TRBJ2-1	-	TRBV29-1	-	TGCAGCGTTGAGGCTAGCAGGAATGAGCAGTTCTTC	CSVEASRNEQFF
TRBJ1-6	few	TRBV4-1	TRBD1	TGCGCCAGCAGCCAGGGACAGGGATGGAATTCACCCCTCCACTTT	CASSQGQGWNSPLHF
TRBJ1-6	-	TRBV9	TRBD1	TGTGCCAGCAGCCGGGACAGGGGAGAGTCACCCCTCCACTTT	CASSRDRGESPLHF
TRBJ1-2	-	TRBV19	TRBD1	TGTGCCAGTACCCTCGGGACAGGGTCTGGCTATGGCTACACCTTC	CASTLGTGSGYGYTF
TRBJ2-7	-	TRBV7-2	-	TGTGCCAGCAGCTCCACCCCGGGGATGGCCGAGCAGTACTTC	CASSSTPGMAEQYF
TRBJ2-5	-	TRBV30	-	TGTGCCTGGAGTGTGACAAGTGGGGGGCAGGCAGGGACCCAGTACTTC	CAWSVTSGGQAGTQYF
TRBJ2-7	once	TRBV5-4	TRBD2	TGTGCCAGCAGCTTTTTCCGTTTTGAGCGGGGGTTTCATCTCGAGCAGTACTTC	CASSFFRFERGFHLEQYF
TRBJ1-5	once	TRBV18	-	TGTGCCAGCTCACCTGAGTCGGGCTATCTTTTTCCCCAGCATTTT	CASSPESGYLFPQHF
TRBJ2-1	-	TRBV9	-	TGTGCCAGCAGCGTAGCTGCGGGGCTCTACAATGAGCAGTTCTTC	CASSVAAGLYNEQFF
TRBJ2-3	-	TRBV30	-	TGTGCCTGGAGAGGCGGGGATACGCAGTATTTT	CAWRGGDTQYF
TRBJ2-6	-	TRBV5-6	-	TGTGCCAGCAGCGGATACAGGCTAACCTTCCTGACTTTC	CASSGYRLTFLTF
TRBJ1-2	-	TRBV27	-	TGTGCCAGCAGTTTATGGCGGGGAGGAGATGGCTACACCTTC	CASSLWRGGDGYTF
TRBJ1-6	-	TRBV2	-	TGTGCCACCCAGGGTCCCGGAGGTAATTCACCCCTCCACTTT	CATQGPGGNSPLHF
TRBJ2-4	-	TRBV28	TRBD1	TGTGCCAGCACCGGGACAGGGGGGGACATTCAGTACTTC	CASTGTGGDIQYF
TRBJ1-1	-	TRBV7-2	-	TGTGCCAGCAGCTTAGAAATCAGGGGTGAAGCTTTCTTT	CASSLEIRGEAFF
TRBJ2-7	-	TRBV28	-	TGTGCCAGCAGTTCCAGCTACGAGCAGTACTTC	CASSSSYEQYF
TRBJ1-4	-	TRBV19	-	TGTGCCAGTAGTATTTCCTCGAGGGGTCCATCCGAAAAACTGTTTTTT	CASSISSRGPSEKLFF
TRBJ1-4	few	TRBV7-9	TRBD1	TGTGCCAGCAGCAGCCTCGGACAGGGTCCTTTTAATGAAAAACTGTTTTTT	CASSSLGQGPFNEKLFF
TRBJ2-7	-	TRBV19	TRBD1	TGTGCCAGTAGTATGGGACAGGGTGTGACCTACGAGCAGTACTTC	CASSMGQGVTYEQYF
TRBJ1-3	-	TRBV6-5	-	TGTGCCAGCAGAAGGTACTCTGGAAACACCATATATTTT	CASRRYSGNTIYF
TRBJ2-1	-	TRBV7-9	TRBD2	TGTGCCAGCAGCCCACTAGCGTCTGTACCCTACAATGAGCAGTTCTTC	CASSPLASVPYNEQFF
TRBJ1-5	few	TRBV6-5	TRBD1	TGTGCCAGCAGCCCCGGGACAGGGGAAAGTCAGCCCCAGCATTTT	CASSPGTGESQPQHF
TRBJ1-1	-	TRBV7-8	-	TGTGCCAGCAGCTTATCATTAGCCGCTGAAGCTTTCTTT	CASSLSLAAEAFF
TRBJ1-1	once	TRBV7-8	-	TGTGCCAGCATCCTTTCCCGGGCCTTAGGCACTGAAGCTTTCTTT	CASILSRALGTEAFF
TRBJ1-5	once	TRBV27	-	TGTGCCAGCAGGGGGGGGCAGGGCAATCAGCCCCAGCATTTT	CASRGGQGNQPQHF
TRBJ2-1	-	TRBV5-6	TRBD1	TGTGCCAGCAGCGGAACAGGACAGGGGTCCTACAATGAGCAGTTCTTC	CASSGTGQGSYNEQFF
TRBJ1-6	-	TRBV30	TRBD1	TGTGCCTGGAGTGTACCATGGACAGGAGGAAATTCACCCCTCCACTTT	CAWSVPWTGGNSPLHF
TRBJ1-1	-	TRBV5-1	-	TGCGCCAGCAGGAAATTCATGAACACTGAAGCTTTCTTT	CASRKFMNTEAFF
TRBJ1-1	-	TRBV2	TRBD1	TGTGCCAGCAGTGGGGGACAGTTGAACACTGAAGCTTTCTTT	CASSGGQLNTEAFF
TRBJ1-2	-	TRBV10-3	TRBD1	TGTGCCATCAGTGATACGCGGGACAGGGTGACTGGCTACACCTTC	CAISDTRDRVTGYTF
TRBJ2-2	-	TRBV12-1	-	TGTGCCAGCAGCTTTAGGCGAGCGCAGGGGCTCGGGGGGACCGGGGAGCTGTTTTTT	CASSFRRAQGLGGTGELFF
TRBJ2-1	-	TRBV28	TRBD1	TGTGCCAGCAGTTGGGACAGGGGTTTCAATGAGCAGTTCTTC	CASSWDRGFNEQFF
TRBJ1-6	-	TRBV10-3	TRBD1	TGTGCCATCAGTGGGGGGCAGGGGGGTAATAATAATTCACCCCTCCACTTT	CAISGGQGGNNNSPLHF
TRBJ2-4	-	TRBV25-1	-	TGTGCCAGCAGTGAGCCCAGACACGTTAAGGGCAAAAACATTCAGTACTTC	CASSEPRHVKGKNIQYF
TRBJ1-5	-	TRBV4-1	-	TGCGCCACCCCCTTCAGAGGAGGGGCTAGCAATCAGCCCCAGCATTTT	CATPFRGGASNQPQHF
TRBJ1-2	once	TRBV7-9	TRBD1	TGTGCCAGCAGCTTAGGGACAGGGGGGAACTATGGCTACACCTTC	CASSLGTGGNYGYTF
TRBJ2-7	-	TRBV7-3	-	TGTGCCAGCAGCTCAGGGGACTCGGGGAAGTACTTC	CASSSGDSGKYF
TRBJ1-1	-	TRBV5-4	-	TGTGCCAGCAGCTTCCTCAGGGTGGAAAACACTGAAGCTTTCTTT	CASSFLRVENTEAFF